This T cell receptor beta chain was captured by sequencing in a study of blood T cells in healthy people across ages. Whole-study findings and limits: The CMV status of each donor remained undetermined, and this could have confounded shifts in expanded clonotypes.

V shed 6 bases and J shed 4 bases, with 24 bases lying between them. This CDR3 is built from 16 residues. Germline assignment: CDR1 GTSNPN and CDR2 SVGIG (reference sequence). Through a sample-barcoded 5' primer and a J-beta primer mix, a second PCR was run for roughly 6 to 12 cycles. Each cDNA molecule, via a template-switch adaptor with 12 random nucleotides, was tagged. TCRdb itself ran the 5' RACE reads through MiXCR, one entry per CDR3 protein. The sample records 600,000 to 1,000,000 distinct CDR3 sequences, 20% to 25% being singletons. The sample holds a few counts of this clonotype. Its antigen is still unknown. The same sample was also studied in work on T cells of mothers and their children.

The rearrangement links TRBV30 to TRBJ2-5, with D tentatively TRBD2 (7 bases). The receptor's source is a boy between 10 and 17 years old in good health. The source material was blood. In DNA form, the CDR3 reads TGTGCCTGCACCAGGGGTCCCAGCGGGATGGGAGAGACCCAGTACTTC. It translates to CACTRGPSGMGETQYF.